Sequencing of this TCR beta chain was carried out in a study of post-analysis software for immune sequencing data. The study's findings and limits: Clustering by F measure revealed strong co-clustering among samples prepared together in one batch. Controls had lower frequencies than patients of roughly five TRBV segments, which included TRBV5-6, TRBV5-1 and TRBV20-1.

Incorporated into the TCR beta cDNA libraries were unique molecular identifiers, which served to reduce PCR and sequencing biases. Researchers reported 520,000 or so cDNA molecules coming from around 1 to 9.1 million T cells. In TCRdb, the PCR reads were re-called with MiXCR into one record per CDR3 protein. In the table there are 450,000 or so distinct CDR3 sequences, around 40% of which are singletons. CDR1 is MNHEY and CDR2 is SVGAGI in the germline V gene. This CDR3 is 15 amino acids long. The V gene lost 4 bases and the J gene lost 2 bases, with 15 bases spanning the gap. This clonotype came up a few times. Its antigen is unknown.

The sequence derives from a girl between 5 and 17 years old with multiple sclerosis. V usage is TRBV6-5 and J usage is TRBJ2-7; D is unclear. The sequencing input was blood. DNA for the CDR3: TGTGCCAGCAGTTCTGAACGTGGAGACCCCTACGAGCAGTACTTC. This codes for CASSSERGDPYEQYF.